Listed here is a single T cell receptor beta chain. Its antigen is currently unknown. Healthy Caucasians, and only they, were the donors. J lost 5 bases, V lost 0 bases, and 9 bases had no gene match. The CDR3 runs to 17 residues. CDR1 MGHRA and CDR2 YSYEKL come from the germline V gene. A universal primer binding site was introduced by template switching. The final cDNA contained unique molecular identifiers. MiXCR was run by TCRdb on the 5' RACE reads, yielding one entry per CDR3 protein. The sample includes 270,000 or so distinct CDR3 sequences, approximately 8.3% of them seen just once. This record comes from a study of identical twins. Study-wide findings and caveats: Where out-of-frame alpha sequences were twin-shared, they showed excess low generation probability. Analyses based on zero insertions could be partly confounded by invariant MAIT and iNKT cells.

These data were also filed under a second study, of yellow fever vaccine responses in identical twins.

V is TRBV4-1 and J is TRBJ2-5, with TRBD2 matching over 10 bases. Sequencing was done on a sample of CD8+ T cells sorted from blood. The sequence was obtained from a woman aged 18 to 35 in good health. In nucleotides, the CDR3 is TGCGCCAGCAGCCAAGAGACTAGCGGGCTCCTTGGGGAGACCCAGTACTTC. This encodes CASSQETSGLLGETQYF.